The clone carrying this T cell receptor (beta chain) was seen a handful of times. Its antigen remains unidentified. The data were taken from a study of response to subunit inactivated influenza vaccine. Study observations and caveats: A suggestion made by the authors is that each seasonal influenza vaccination recruits few new T cells.

One entry per CDR3 protein results from TCRdb running MiXCR on the RT-PCR reads. The sample carries fewer than 700,000 distinct CDR3 sequences, over 10% recorded once. The V gene end was trimmed by 0 bases and the J gene end by 3 bases; junction bases not matched to a gene: 6. Germline-derived CDR1 and CDR2 are LGHNA and YNFKEQ. This CDR3 is 16 amino acids long. This receptor was obtained from a man in his fifties who received an inactivated influenza vaccine. The sequencing here drew on PBMCs from blood, taken 40 to 50 days after vaccination. The V call is TRBV4-2, the J call TRBJ2-7; 9 bases align to TRBD1. The CDR3 DNA is TGTGCCAGCAGCCAAGAATCCCAGGGACAGGGCTACGAGCAGTACTTC. Protein sequence: CASSQESQGQGYEQYF.